This T cell receptor beta chain comes out of a study of blood T cells in healthy people across ages. Study results and limitations: Long-lived donors carried more naive CD4+ cells and greater diversity than aged donors.

Samples had at least 7 million PBMCs isolated from them. This clonotype came up once. Its cognate antigen is unknown. Given a much more abundant clone one base away, this may be a read error. CDR1 and CDR2 (germline): SGHRS, YFSETQ. CDR3 length equals 14 residues. Using a J-beta primer mix together with a sample-barcoded 5' primer, a second PCR was run for about 6 to 12 cycles. One entry per CDR3 protein, called by TCRdb with MiXCR from the 5' RACE reads. This repertoire shows more than 900,000 distinct CDR3 sequences, around 29% found once; its top ten account for roughly 10%. The data were also submitted as part of a second study, on T cells of mothers and their children.

Sequenced sample: blood. The receptor was isolated from a woman in her thirties or forties in good health. V gene TRBV5-1 combines with J gene TRBJ2-1; tentative D call: TRBD1 (6 bases). In nucleotides, the CDR3 is TGCGCCAGCAGCTTACAGGGCCAAGGGAATGAGCACTTCTTC. As protein: CASSLQGQGNEHFF.